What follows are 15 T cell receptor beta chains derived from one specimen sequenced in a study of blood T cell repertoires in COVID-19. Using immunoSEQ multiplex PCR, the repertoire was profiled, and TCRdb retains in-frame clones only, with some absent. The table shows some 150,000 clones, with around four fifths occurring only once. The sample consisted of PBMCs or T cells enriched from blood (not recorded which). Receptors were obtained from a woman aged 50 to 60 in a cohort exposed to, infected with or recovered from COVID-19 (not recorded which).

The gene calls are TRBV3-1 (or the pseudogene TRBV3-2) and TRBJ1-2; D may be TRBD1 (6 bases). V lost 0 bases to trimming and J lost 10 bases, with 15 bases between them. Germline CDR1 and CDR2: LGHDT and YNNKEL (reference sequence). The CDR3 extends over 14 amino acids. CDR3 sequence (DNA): TGTGCCAGCAGCCAAGATTGGGGGGGGCGGAACTACACCTTC. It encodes CASSQDWGGRNYTF.

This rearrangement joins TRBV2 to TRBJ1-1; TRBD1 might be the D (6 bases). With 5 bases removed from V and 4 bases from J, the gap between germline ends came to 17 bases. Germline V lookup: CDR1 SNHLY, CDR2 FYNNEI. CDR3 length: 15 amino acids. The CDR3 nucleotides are TGTGCCAGCAGTCGGGCAGGGGCTTCTGGCACTGAAGCTTTCTTT. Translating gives CASSRAGASGTEAFF.

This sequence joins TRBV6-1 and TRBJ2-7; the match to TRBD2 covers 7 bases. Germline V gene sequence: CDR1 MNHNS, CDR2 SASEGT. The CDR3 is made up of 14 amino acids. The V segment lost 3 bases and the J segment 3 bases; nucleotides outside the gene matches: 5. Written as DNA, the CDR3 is TGTGCCAGCAGTGAGACTGCGGGAGTCTACGAGCAGTACTTC. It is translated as CASSETAGVYEQYF.

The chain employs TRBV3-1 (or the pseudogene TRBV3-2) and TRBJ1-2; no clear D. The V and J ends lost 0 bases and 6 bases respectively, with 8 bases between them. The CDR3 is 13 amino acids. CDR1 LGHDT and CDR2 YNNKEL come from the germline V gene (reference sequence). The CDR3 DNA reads TGTGCCAGCAGCCAAGACCTCGGGGATGGCTACACCTTC. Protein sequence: CASSQDLGDGYTF.

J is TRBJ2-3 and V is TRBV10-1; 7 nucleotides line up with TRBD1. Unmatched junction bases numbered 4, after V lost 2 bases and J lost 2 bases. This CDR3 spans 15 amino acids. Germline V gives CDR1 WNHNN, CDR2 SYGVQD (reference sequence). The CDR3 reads CASSETGEATDTQYF. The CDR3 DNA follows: TGCGCCAGCAGTGAGACAGGGGAAGCCACAGATACGCAGTATTTT.

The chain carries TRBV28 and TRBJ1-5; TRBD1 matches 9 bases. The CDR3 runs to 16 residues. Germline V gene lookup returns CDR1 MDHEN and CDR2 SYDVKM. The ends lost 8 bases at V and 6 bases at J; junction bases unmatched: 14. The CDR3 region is CASSTWGTGYSQPQHF. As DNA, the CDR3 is TGTGCCAGCTCAACTTGGGGGACAGGGTATAGTCAGCCCCAGCATTTT. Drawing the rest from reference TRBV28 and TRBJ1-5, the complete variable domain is DVKVTQSSRYLVKRTGEKVFLECVQDMDHENMFWYRQDPGLGLRLIYFSYDVKMKEKGDIPEGYSVSREKKERFSLILESASTNQTSMYLCASSTWGTGYSQPQHFGDGTRLSIL.

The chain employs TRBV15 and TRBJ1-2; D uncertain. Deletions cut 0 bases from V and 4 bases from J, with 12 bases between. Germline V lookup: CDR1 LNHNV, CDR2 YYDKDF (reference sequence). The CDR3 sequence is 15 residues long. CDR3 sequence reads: CATSRDRNPGYGYTF. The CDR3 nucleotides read TGTGCCACCAGCAGAGATCGCAATCCGGGCTATGGCTACACCTTC.

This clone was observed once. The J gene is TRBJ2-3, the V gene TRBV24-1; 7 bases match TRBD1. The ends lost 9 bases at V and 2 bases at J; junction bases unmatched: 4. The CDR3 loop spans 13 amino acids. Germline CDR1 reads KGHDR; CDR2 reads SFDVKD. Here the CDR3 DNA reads TGTGCCACCCGGGGACAGTACACAGATACGCAGTATTTT. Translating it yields CATRGQYTDTQYF.

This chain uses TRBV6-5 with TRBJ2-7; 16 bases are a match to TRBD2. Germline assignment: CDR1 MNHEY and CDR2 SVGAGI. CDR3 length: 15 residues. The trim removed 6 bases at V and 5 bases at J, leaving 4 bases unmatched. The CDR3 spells CASRGTSGRAHEQYF. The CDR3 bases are TGTGCCAGCAGAGGGACTAGCGGGAGGGCCCACGAGCAGTACTTC.

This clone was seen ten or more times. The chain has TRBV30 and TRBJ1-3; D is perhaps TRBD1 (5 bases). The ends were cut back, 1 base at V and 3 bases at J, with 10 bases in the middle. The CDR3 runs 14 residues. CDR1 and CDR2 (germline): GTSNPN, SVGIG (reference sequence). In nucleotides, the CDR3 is TGTGCCTGGAGTGCCGACAGCTTTGGAAACACCATATATTTT. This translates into CAWSADSFGNTIYF. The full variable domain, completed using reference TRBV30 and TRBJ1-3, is SQTIHQWPATLVQPVGSPLSLECTVEGTSNPNLYWYRQAAGRGLQLLFYSVGIGQISSEVPQNLSASRPQDRQFILSSKKLLLSDSGFYLCAWSADSFGNTIYFGEGSWLTVV.

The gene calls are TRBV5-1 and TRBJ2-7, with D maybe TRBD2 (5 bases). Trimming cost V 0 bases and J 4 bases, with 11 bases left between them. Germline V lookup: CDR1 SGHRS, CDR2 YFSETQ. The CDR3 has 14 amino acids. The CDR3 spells CASSLAGEGYEQYF. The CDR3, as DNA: TGCGCCAGCAGCTTGGCCGGTGAGGGATACGAGCAGTACTTC.

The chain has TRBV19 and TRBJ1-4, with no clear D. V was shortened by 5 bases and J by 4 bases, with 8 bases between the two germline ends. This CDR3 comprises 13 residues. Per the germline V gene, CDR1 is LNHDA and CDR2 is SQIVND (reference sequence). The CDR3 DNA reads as TGTGCCAGTAGTTTACAGATTAATGAAAAACTGTTTTTT. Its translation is CASSLQINEKLFF.

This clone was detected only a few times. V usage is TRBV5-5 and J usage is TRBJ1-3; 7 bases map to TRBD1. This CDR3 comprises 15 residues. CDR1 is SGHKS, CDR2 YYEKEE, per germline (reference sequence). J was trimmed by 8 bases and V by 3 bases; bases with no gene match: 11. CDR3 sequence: CASSSGPDRRDTIYF. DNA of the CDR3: TGTGCCAGCAGCTCCGGCCCGGACAGGCGAGACACCATATATTTT.

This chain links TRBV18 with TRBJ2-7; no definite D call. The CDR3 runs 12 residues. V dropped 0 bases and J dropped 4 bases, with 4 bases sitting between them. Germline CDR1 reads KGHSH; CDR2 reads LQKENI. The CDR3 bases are TGTGCCAGCTCACCACCGAGTTACGAGCAGTACTTC. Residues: CASSPPSYEQYF. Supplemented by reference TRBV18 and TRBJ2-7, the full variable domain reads NAGVMQNPRHLVRRRGQEARLRCSPMKGHSHVYWYRQLPEEGLKFMVYLQKENIIDESGMPKERFSAEFPKEGPSILRIQQVVRGDSAAYFCASSPPSYEQYFGPGTRLTVT.

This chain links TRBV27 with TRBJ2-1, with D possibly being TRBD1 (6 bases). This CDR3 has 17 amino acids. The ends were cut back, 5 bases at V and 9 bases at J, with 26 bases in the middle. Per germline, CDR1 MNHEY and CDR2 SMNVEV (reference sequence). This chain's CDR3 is CASSQLSNRDIWGEQFF. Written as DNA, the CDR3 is TGTGCCAGCAGTCAACTGAGCAACCGGGACATTTGGGGTGAGCAGTTCTTC.